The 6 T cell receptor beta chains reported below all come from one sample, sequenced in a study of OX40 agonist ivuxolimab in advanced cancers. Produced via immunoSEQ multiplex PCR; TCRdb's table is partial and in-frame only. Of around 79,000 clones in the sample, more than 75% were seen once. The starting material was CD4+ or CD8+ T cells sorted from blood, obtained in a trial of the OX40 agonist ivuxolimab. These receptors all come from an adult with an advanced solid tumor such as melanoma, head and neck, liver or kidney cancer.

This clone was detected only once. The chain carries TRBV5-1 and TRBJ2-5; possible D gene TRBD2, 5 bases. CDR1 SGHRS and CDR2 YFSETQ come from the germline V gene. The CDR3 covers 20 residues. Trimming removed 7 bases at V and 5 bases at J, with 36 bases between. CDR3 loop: CASGRTNPGTTTLRRETQYF. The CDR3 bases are TGCGCCAGCGGCCGTACTAACCCGGGAACTACGACCCTTCGCCGGGAGACCCAGTACTTC.

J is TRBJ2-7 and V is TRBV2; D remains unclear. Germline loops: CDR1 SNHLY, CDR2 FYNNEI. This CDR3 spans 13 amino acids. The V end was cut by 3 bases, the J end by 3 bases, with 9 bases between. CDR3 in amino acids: CASSDQLYYEQYF. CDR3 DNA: TGTGCCAGCAGTGACCAGCTCTACTACGAGCAGTACTTC.

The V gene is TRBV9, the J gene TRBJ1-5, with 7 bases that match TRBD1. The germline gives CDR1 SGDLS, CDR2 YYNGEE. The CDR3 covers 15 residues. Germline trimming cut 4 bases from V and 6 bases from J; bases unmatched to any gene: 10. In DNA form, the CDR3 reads TGTGCCAGCAGCTCTAAGGGACAGCAGGGTCAGCCCCAGCATTTT. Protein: CASSSKGQQGQPQHF.

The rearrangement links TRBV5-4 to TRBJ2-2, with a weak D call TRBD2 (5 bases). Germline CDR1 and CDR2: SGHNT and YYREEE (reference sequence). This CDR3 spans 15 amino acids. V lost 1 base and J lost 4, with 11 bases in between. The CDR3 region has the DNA TGTGCCAGCAGCTTGACGGGGTTGGGCACCGGGGAGCTGTTTTTT. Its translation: CASSLTGLGTGELFF. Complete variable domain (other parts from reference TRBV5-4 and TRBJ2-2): ETGVTQSPTHLIKTRGQQVTLRCSSQSGHNTVSWYQQALGQGPQFIFQYYREEENGRGNFPPRFSGLQFPNYSSELNVNALELDDSALYLCASSLTGLGTGELFFGEGSRLTVL.

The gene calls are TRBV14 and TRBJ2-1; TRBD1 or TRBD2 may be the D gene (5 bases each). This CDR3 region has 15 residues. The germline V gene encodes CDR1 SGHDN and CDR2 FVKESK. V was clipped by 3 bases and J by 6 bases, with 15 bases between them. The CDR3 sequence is CASSHHGTGANEQFF. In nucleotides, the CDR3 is TGTGCCAGCAGCCATCACGGGACCGGGGCCAATGAGCAGTTCTTC. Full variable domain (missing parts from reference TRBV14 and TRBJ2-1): EAGVTQFPSHSVIEKGQTVTLRCDPISGHDNLYWYRRVMGKEIKFLLHFVKESKQDESGMPNNRFLAERTGGTYSTLKVQPAELEDSGVYFCASSHHGTGANEQFFGPGTRLTVL.

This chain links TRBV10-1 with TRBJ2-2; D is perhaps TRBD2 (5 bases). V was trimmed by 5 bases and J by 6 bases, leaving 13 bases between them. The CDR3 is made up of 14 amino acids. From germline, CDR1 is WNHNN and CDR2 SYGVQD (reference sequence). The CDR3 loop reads CASSLEVSAGELFF. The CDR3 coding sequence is TGCGCCAGCAGTCTGGAGGTATCGGCCGGGGAGCTGTTTTTT.